The following is a T cell receptor beta chain sequence with its context. This clone has a handful of counts. Its recognized antigen is unknown. No base quality values were provided; no much bigger clone lies one nucleotide off. The sample belongs to a study of cytomegalovirus exposure and HLA in healthy donors (dated by TCRdb to about 2017). Describing the broader study: An earlier analysis of roughly 630 of the donors reported 250 to 300 Gb of sequence data and some 120 million unique TCR beta sequences from about 179 million T cells. A separate validation cohort of roughly 130 different subjects was used in addition to the roughly 670-subject first cohort. Every repertoire in the discovery cohort had been generated on one and the same sequencing platform. Alongside the repertoire data, information on donor age, sex, ethnicity and CMV serostatus was compiled. In an earlier analysis of a few hundred of the donors, high-throughput TCR beta sequencing was used to judge whether each TCR beta V gene segment behaved as functional or pseudogenic. Among roughly 400 genotyped donors of the cohort, an average of about 240,000 unique TCR beta nucleotide sequences were sequenced per donor, about a sixth of them non-productive. Rather than using new phenotypic data, the later analysis identified candidate immune exposures from TCR beta sequences and from how often those sequences occurred across donors. An early release that covered roughly 600 HLA-typed donors contained around 300 gigabases of sequencing data and tens of millions of unique TCR sequences. The number of donors typed differed by locus, with 629-630 for A, B, C, DRB1 and DQB1, more than 500 for DQA1, under 610 for DPA1, and some 440 for DPB1. Using immunosequencing, the study profiled T cell repertoires from approximately 700 subjects and related those repertoires to cytomegalovirus serostatus. To predict cytomegalovirus infection status, the study combined high-throughput TCR immunosequencing, statistical association of individual TCRs with disease status, and machine learning. Roughly 5 DR-DQ haplotypes were handled as single units for association and clustering, since linkage in the cohort was strong. A later analysis re-examined previously published TCR beta repertoires from more than 650 donors and added high-resolution HLA genotyping to investigate patterns of TCR occurrence. HLA typing covered class I and class II loci at four-digit resolution. A later genetic analysis took genome-wide SNP genotypes for about three fifths of the 666 donors and used that subset as a discovery cohort. The aim of the study was to test whether cataloging public T cell receptors could identify signatures of past pathogen exposure. The genetic ancestry cluster associated with self-reported Caucasian donors included about 84% of the roughly 390 genotyped donors.

V is trimmed back by 5 bases and J by 4 bases, and the junction contains 10 bases that no gene match accounts for. Reading the germline V gene (reference sequence) gives CDR1 MNHEY and CDR2 SMNVEV. The CDR3 runs 16 residues from the cysteine to the phenylalanine. Solely the CDR3 DNA is kept, with 48 bases framed from the first base. Library construction relied on the immunoSEQ multiplex PCR assay. A mixture of 60 forward primers for TCR Vbeta segments and 13 reverse primers for TCR Jbeta segments was used in the multiplex PCR. Amplification of the CDR3 region of rearranged TCR beta genes was performed with a multiplex PCR assay on genomic DNA. On the Illumina HiSeq System, the amplified TCR beta libraries were sequenced as 87-base-pair reads. For the original study's pipeline: In a later analysis, some 80 million unique TCR beta chains were counted across the approximately 620 repertoires, and approximately 11 million of these chains were shared by at least two donors. To remove PCR and sequencing errors, raw reads were error-corrected and collapsed into unique sequences using a nearest-neighbor algorithm that merged closely related sequences. Alignment of CDR3 sequences to IMGT reference sequences was used to assign V, D and J gene segments. For a sequence to be retained, at least a six-nucleotide match to both a V gene segment and a J gene segment was required. A rearrangement was called productive if the CDR3 had no stop codons and remained in frame with V and J, and every other rearrangement was called non-productive. Following IMGT convention, CDR3 was defined as the stretch from the second conserved V-encoded cysteine up to the conserved J-encoded phenylalanine. In an earlier analysis of approximately 590 of the donors, sequences lacking an unambiguous match to a single V gene segment were excluded. An earlier analysis of a few hundred of the donors classified V segments as functional when productive rearrangements were above 56.7% and as segregating when the standard deviation between donors was above 5%. To diagnose cytomegalovirus status from the catalog of TCR beta chain sequences, a statistical classification framework was built. In a later analysis, TCR nucleotide sequences were compared against IMGT/GENE-DB human TR gene sequences so that V and J genes could be assigned. Using the TCRdist pipeline, a later analysis assigned CDR3 sequences along with most-parsimonious VDJ recombination scenarios. In a later analysis, each TCR beta chain was defined by its CDR3 amino acid sequence together with its V-gene family, and reads lacking a unique V-gene family were excluded. In a later analysis, nearly 600 highly shared, low-generation-probability nucleotide sequences were removed to address suspected cross-contamination and a sequencing artifact. In a later analysis, a clonal expansion index for each public chain was calculated from normalized within-repertoire ranks of inferred template counts. Generation probabilities in a later analysis came from a VDJ recombination model fitted to out-of-frame rearrangements, and those results were checked against IGoR. Hypergeometric tests were used in a later analysis to score TCR-TCR, TCR-HLA and TCR-CMV co-occurrence, with a repertoire-size bias correction applied to the TCR pairs. False discovery rates were estimated in a later analysis by permuting HLA or CMV assignments 20 times. A later analysis grouped co-occurring TCRs with DBSCAN, adding TCRdist sequence similarity when clustering within HLA-allele-positive subsets. For co-occurrence clustering, repertoires with fewer than 30,000 or more than 120,000 public chains were excluded, along with roughly five repertoires with anomalous nucleotide sharing. TCRdb obtained this table from immuneACCESS and retained in-frame rearrangements with V and J assigned. These tables miss some clones; where compared with another copy, unresolved V genes account for less than half of the shortfall, and the remainder is unexplained. The V and J calls and clone size come from that table; D and trimming were worked out from the DNA. Counted in this sample were 140,000 to 150,000 clones; around 78% of them appeared once. The ten most abundant clones make up about 3% of the sample.

The cohort consisted of 650 to 850 healthy bone marrow donors. At the time of sampling, all cohort members were nominally healthy, though unrecorded immune exposures were likely present. The donor was CMV seropositive and was included in the group of almost 300 seropositive cohort members. Every donor gave a peripheral blood sample, and the peripheral blood mononuclear cells from that sample were used for TCR beta sequencing. Genomic DNA was extracted from the blood cell samples with the Qiagen DNeasy Blood Extraction Kit. The research as a whole found: In a later genetic analysis, fewer N-insertions in productive TCRs were reported among donors in an Asian-associated ancestry cluster than the roughly 700-donor mean. Some IMGT-functional V segments, including TRBV6-2 and TRBV6-3, could not be told apart with the 87-base-pair reads, so those segments were excluded. CMV serostatus was the only immune exposure information available for the cohort. An association between a missense DCLRE1C variant and V-gene and J-gene trimming of TCR beta chains was found in a later genetic analysis and replicated in an independent cohort. Because counts were too low, 15 or so rarely observed V segments, including chromosome 9 orphons, were excluded from the earlier analysis of 587 of the donors. At a false discovery rate of 0.05, a later analysis linked 16,951 TCR beta sequences to specific HLA alleles. In this cohort, only TCR beta chains were sequenced, and detectable features were limited by the absence of alpha or paired-chain data. The authors suggested that the approach could potentially be generalized to other disease states and immunological phenotypes. According to a later analysis, most CMV-associated TCR beta chains appeared to be HLA-restricted, and the HLA associations seemed to be driven largely by CMV exposure. Most TCR sequences were seen in very few donors, while some public TCRs were found in many individuals. Correlated functional status among segregating V segments might be attributable to linkage disequilibrium, but an unknown experimental factor could not be ruled out. Cytomegalovirus status was reported to be diagnosed by the classifier with high specificity and sensitivity in both the original and validation cohorts. When HLA alleles, especially DR and DQ, strongly co-occurred, TCR associations were difficult to assign to individual alleles. A few of the identified cytomegalovirus-associated TCR beta chains were confirmed in vitro to be specific for cytomegalovirus antigens. The study gave a list of 150 to 200 TCR beta chains associated with cytomegalovirus. Because some donors lacked HLA typing at each locus, the association tests relied only on the typed subset. A further reported finding was that TCR beta sequences accurately predicted the HLA-A and HLA-B alleles for most subjects in the first cohort. In an earlier analysis of about 540 of the donors, most TCR beta V segments were observed in productive rearrangements about 90% or about 30% of the time, broadly matching IMGT annotations. Several of the top co-occurrence clusters appeared to be linked to parvovirus B19, influenza, CMV and Epstein-Barr virus, according to a later analysis. A cluster of highly shared sequence variants was judged likely to be a technical artifact of the sequencing pipeline. Compared with equally common non-associated chains, HLA-associated TCR beta chains in a later analysis were more clonally expanded and had lower generation probabilities. Roughly uniform sequencing depth across donors was assumed in presence/absence analyses, although this assumption may not hold. In a later analysis, TCR association rates were found to vary across HLA loci, with the most associated TCRs seen for DRB1 alleles and the fewest for HLA-C alleles.

The TCR originated in a man in his forties in good health and CMV-seropositive. The sample consisted of PBMCs. Recombination linked TRBV27 to TRBJ1-2, with 10 central nucleotides matching TRBD1. The DNA sequence is given as TGTGCCAGCAGTCTAACCGGGACAGGGGATCTCTATGGCTACACCTTC. Its protein reads: CASSLTGTGDLYGYTF.